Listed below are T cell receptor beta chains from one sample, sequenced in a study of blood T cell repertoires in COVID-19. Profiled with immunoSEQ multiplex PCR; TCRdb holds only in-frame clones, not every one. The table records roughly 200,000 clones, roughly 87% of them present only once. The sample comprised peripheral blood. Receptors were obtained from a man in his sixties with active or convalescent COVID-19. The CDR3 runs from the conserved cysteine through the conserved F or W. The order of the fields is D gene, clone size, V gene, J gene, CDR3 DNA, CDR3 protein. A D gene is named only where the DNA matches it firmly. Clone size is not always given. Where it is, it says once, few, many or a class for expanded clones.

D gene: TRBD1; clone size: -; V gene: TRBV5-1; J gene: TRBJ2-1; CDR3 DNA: TGCGCCAGCAGCGGGGGACAGGGGCGGAGCTCCTACAATGAGCAGTTCTTC; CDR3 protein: CASSGGQGRSSYNEQFF
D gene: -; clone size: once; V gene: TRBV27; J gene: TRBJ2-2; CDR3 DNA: TGTGCCAGCAGTTTAAGGTCCCTAGCAGGCACCGGGGAGCTGTTTTTT; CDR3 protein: CASSLRSLAGTGELFF
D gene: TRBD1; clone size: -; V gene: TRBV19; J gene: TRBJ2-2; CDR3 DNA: TGTGCCAGTAAGCGGAACACAGGGGTGGACGGGGAGCTGTTTTTT; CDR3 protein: CASKRNTGVDGELFF
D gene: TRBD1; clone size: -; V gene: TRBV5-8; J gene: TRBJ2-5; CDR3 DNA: TGTGCCAGCAGCTTGAGGGGGCAGGAGACCCAGTACTTC; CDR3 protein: CASSLRGQETQYF
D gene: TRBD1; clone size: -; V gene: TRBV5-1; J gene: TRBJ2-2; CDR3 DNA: TGCGCCAGCAGCTTGCAACAGGGGGCTATCACCGGGGAGCTGTTTTTT; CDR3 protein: CASSLQQGAITGELFF
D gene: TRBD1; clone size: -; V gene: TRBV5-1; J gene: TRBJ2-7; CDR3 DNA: TGCGCCAGCAGCTTGGGGCCGGGACAGGGTAACTACGAGCAGTACTTC; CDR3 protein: CASSLGPGQGNYEQYF
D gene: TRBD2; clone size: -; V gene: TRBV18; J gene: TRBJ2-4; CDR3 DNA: TGTGCCAGCTCACCCCGGATATGTTGGCTAGCGGGCGCCAAAAACATTCAGTACTTC; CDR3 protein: CASSPRICWLAGAKNIQYF
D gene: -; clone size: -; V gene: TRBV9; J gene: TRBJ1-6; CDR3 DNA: TGTGCCAGCGCCCCGAGGGAGACTTCACCCCTCCACTTT; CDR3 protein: CASAPRETSPLHF
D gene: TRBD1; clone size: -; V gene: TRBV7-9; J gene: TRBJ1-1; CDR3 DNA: TGTGCCAGCAGCTCCTGGGCAGGGGGCGGTGAAGCTTTCTTT; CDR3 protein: CASSSWAGGGEAFF
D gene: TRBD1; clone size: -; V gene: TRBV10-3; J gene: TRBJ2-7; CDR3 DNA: TGTGCCATCAGGCCGGCAGGGGGCAGGTACGAGCAGTACTTC; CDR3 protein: CAIRPAGGRYEQYF
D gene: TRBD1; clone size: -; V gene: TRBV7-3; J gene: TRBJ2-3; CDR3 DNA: TGTGCCAGCAGCCAACAGGGGTATTTGACAGATACGCAGTATTTT; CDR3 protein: CASSQQGYLTDTQYF
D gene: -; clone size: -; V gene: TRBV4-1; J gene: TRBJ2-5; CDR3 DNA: TGCGCCAGCAGCCAGAGGGAGCAAGAGACCCAGTACTTC; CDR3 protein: CASSQREQETQYF
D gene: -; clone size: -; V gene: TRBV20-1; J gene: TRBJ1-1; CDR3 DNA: TGCAGTGCTAGTCTGGCGGGACTGAACACTGAAGCTTTCTTT; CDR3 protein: CSASLAGLNTEAFF
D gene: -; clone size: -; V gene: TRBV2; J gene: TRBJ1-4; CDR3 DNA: TGTGCCAGCAACGAAAGGGGTACAGGGGAAAAACTGTTTTTT; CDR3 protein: CASNERGTGEKLFF
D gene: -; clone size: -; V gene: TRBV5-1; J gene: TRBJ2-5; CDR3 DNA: TGCGCCAGCAGCTTGGAATCCAGGTTAGAAGAGACCCAGTACTTC; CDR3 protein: CASSLESRLEETQYF
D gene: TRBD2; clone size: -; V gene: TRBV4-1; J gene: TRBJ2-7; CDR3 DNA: TGCGCCAGCAGCCGGGATCTCGGGGGGGGCCCCTACGAGCAGTACTTC; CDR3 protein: CASSRDLGGGPYEQYF
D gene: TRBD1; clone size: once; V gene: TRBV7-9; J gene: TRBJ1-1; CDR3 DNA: TGTGCCAGCAGCTTCCTTACAGGGGGGAACACTGAAGCTTTCTTT; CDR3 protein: CASSFLTGGNTEAFF
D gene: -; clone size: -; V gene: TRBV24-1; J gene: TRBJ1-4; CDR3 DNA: TGTGCCACCAGTGATCCTTCGACAGGAGCTAATGAAAAACTGTTTTTT; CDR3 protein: CATSDPSTGANEKLFF
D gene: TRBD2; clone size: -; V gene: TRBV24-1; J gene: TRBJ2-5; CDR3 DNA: TGTGCCACCAGTGATAGCGGGGACTTGCAAGAGACCCAGTACTTC; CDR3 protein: CATSDSGDLQETQYF
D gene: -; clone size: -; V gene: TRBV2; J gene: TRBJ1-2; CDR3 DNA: TGTGCCAGCAGCCAATCAGGGTGGGGCGGCTACACCTTC; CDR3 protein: CASSQSGWGGYTF
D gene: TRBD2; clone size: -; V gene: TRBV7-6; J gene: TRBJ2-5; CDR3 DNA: TGTGCCAGCAGCCAAACCCAGCTAGCGGGGAGAGAGACCCAGTACTTC; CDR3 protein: CASSQTQLAGRETQYF
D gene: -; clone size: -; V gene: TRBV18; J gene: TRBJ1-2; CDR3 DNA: TGTGCCAGCTCACCAGAGCGCCTAACCTATGGCTACACCTTC; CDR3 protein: CASSPERLTYGYTF
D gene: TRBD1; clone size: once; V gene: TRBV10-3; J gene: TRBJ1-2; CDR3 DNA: TGTGCCATCAGTGACCGGACAGGAGGGAACTATGGCTACACCTTC; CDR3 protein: CAISDRTGGNYGYTF
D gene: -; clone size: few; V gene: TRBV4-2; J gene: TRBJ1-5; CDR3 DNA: TGTGCCAGCAGCCAAGATAGGGACACCGATCAGCCCCAGCATTTT; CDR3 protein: CASSQDRDTDQPQHF
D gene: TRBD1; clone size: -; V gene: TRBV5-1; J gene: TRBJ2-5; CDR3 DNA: TGCGCCAGCAGCTTCGATTCAGGGGGAAAGACCCAGTACTTC; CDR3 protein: CASSFDSGGKTQYF
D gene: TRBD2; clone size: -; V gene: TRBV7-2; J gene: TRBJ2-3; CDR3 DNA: TGTGCCAGCAGTTTAATTAGCGGGGGAGTCACAGATACGCAGTATTTT; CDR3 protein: CASSLISGGVTDTQYF
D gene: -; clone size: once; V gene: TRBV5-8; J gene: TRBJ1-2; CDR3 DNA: TGTGCCAGCAGCTTGGCGCCCGGTCTATATGGCTACACCTTC; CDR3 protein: CASSLAPGLYGYTF
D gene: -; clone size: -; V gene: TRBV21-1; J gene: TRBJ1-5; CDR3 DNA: TGTGCCAGCAGCAAGGGACCGGGACAGGGATGTTCTAGCAATCAGCCCCAGCATTTT; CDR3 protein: CASSKGPGQGCSSNQPQHF
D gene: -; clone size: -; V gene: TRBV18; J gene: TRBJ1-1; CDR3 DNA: TGTGCCAGCTCACCTACGGGGTTGAACACTGAAGCTTTCTTT; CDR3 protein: CASSPTGLNTEAFF
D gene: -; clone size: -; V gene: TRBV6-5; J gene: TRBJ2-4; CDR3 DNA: TGTGCCAGCAGGGGACTGACGGGGTATAGCATTCAGTACTTC; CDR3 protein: CASRGLTGYSIQYF
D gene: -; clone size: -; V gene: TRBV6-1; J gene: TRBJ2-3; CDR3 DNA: TGTGCCAGCAGAGACAGGAGCACAGATACGCAGTATTTT; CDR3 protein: CASRDRSTDTQYF
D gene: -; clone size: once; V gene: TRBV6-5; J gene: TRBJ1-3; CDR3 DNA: TGTGCCAGCAGCTACCGGGACACTAGAAACACCATATATTTT; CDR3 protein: CASSYRDTRNTIYF
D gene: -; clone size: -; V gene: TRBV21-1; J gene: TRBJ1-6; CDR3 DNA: TGTGCCAGCAGCGGTCTATCGACAGGGGGCTACAATTCACCCCTCCACTTT; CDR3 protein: CASSGLSTGGYNSPLHF
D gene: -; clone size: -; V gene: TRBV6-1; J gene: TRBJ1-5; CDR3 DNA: TGTGCCAGCAGTGAATGGGTTGCGGATCAGCCCCAGCATTTT; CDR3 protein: CASSEWVADQPQHF
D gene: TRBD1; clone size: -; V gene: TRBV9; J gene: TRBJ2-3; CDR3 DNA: TGTGCCAGCAGCGTAGTGGGACAGGGAGGGACGCAGTATTTT; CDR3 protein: CASSVVGQGGTQYF
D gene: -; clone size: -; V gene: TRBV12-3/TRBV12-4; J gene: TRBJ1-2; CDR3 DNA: TGTGCCAGCAGTTTTACAGAGAACTATGGCTACACCTTC; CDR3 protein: CASSFTENYGYTF
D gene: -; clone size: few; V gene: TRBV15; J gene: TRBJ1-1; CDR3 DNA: TGTGCCACCATCGCCACACGGGTGAACACTGAAGCTTTCTTT; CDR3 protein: CATIATRVNTEAFF
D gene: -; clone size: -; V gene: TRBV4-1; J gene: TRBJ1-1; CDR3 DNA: TGCGCCAGCAGCATAGACTCCGTGAACAGGGAAGCTTTCTTT; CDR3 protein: CASSIDSVNREAFF
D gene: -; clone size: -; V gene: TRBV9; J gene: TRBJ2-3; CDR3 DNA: TGTGCCAGCAGCGTAGTACCAGGAGATACGCAGTATTTT; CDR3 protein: CASSVVPGDTQYF
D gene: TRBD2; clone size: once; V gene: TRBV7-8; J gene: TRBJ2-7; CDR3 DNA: TGTGCCAGCAGCATCCGCCAGCGGGGGAATACCTACGAGCAGTACTTC; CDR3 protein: CASSIRQRGNTYEQYF
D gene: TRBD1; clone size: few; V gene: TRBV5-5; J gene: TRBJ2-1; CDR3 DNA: TGTGCCAGCAGCTTGTTCGGTGCGGGACAGGGGGGTTACAATGAGCAGTTCTTC; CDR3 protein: CASSLFGAGQGGYNEQFF
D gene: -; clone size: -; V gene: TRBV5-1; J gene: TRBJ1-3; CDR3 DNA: TGCGCCAGCAGCTTGGAAGGGAGTGGAAACACCATATATTTT; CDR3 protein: CASSLEGSGNTIYF
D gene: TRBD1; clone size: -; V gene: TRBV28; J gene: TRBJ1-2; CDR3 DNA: TGTGCCAGCAGTGGGAGGTACAGGGGCTACGGCTACACCTTC; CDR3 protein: CASSGRYRGYGYTF